These 2 T cell receptor beta chains share one sample of origin, sequenced in a study of T-cell reconstitution after alpha-beta-depleted transplantation in children. The TCRbeta library was prepared with unique molecular identifiers. TCRdb re-analysed the PCR reads in MiXCR, keeping a single row per CDR3 protein. The sample has roughly 340,000 distinct CDR3 sequences; 15% to 20% are singletons. This sample comprised PBMCs, mostly from graft donor cells, obtained 360 days after TCRalphabeta/CD19-depleted stem cell transplant. Receptors were obtained from a male patient between 2 and 9 years old who had a stem cell transplant for acute lymphoblastic leukemia, so the T cells may come from the graft donor.

This clonotype was found a few times. This rearrangement joins TRBV5-1 to TRBJ1-2, with D uncertain. The CDR3 runs 13 residues. Trimming cost V 4 bases and J 4 bases, with 11 bases left between them. CDR1 is SGHRS and CDR2 is YFSETQ in the germline V gene. The CDR3 is CASSGSQPYGYTF. The CDR3 DNA reads TGCGCCAGCAGCGGCAGCCAACCCTATGGCTACACCTTC.

This chain links TRBV20-1 with TRBJ2-1; D is ambiguous. The CDR3 has 14 residues. The V end was cut by 3 bases, the J end by 0 bases, with 9 bases between. The germline gives CDR1 DFQATT, CDR2 SNEGSKA (reference sequence). CDR3 nucleotides: TGCAGTGCTAGGGCGAGGAGCTCCTACAATGAGCAGTTCTTC. Translated: CSARARSSYNEQFF.